The sequence of this T cell receptor beta chain was determined in a study of cytomegalovirus exposure and HLA in healthy donors. Across the study: From HLA-typed donors, an early data release held about 92 million unique TCRs. Study-level points and caveats: Some V segments could not be told apart, so they were left out, TRBV6-2 and TRBV6-3 among them. Using a false discovery rate of 0.05, a later analysis showed that some 16,000 TCR beta sequences were associated with HLA alleles.

A note on this clone: Its antigen is still unknown.

The CDR3 covers 13 residues. V was trimmed by 0 bases and J by 6 bases, leaving 9 bases between them. Per the germline V gene, CDR1 is LGHNA and CDR2 is YNFKEQ. Primers included in the PCR were 60 Vbeta and 13 Jbeta primers. As processed by the authors: Approximately 78 million unique TCR beta chains, roughly 11 million of them shared, were counted by a later analysis. Only in-frame clones appear in the TCRdb table, and some are missing; sequencing was by immunoSEQ multiplex PCR. V, J and clone size are taken as reported in that table, and D and trimming were inferred from the DNA itself. Here the sample spans approximately 210,000 clones, roughly 80% being singletons.

What was sequenced was PBMCs. This sequence was found in a male donor in good health and CMV-seropositive. The gene calls are TRBV4-2 and TRBJ2-7; tentatively, D is TRBD2 (6 bases). Here the CDR3 DNA reads TGTGCCAGCAGCCAAGATCTGGGAGGCGAGCAGTACTTC. This sequence encodes CASSQDLGGEQYF.